This T cell receptor (beta chain) was sequenced during a study of CD8 T cells in ankylosing spondylitis. The trim removed 6 bases at V and 3 bases at J, leaving 7 bases unmatched. The germline gives CDR1 MDHEN, CDR2 SYDVKM. The CDR3 is 15 residues long. The study's findings and limits: A TCR beta motif of under ten highly homologous variants appeared characteristic of ankylosing spondylitis blood. Disease-linked clones were CD8+ and relatively rare in peripheral blood. In ankylosing spondylitis patients, matched synovial fluid reportedly showed significant enrichment of disease-linked clones.

Each CDR3 protein gets one entry after TCRdb re-called the 5' RACE reads with MiXCR. The profile shows 200,000 to 250,000 distinct CDR3 sequences, approximately 7.4% of them singletons. This clonotype was picked up many times. Its antigen is still unknown. Input material: blood, either unsorted or a sorted T cell fraction (not recorded which). The clonotype comes from a male donor with ankylosing spondylitis. The genes are TRBV28 and TRBJ2-7; TRBD2 aligns across 11 bases. CDR3 sequence (DNA): TGTGCCAGCAGGATAGCGGGAGGGCCTGTCTACGAGCAGTACTTC. It specifies CASRIAGGPVYEQYF.